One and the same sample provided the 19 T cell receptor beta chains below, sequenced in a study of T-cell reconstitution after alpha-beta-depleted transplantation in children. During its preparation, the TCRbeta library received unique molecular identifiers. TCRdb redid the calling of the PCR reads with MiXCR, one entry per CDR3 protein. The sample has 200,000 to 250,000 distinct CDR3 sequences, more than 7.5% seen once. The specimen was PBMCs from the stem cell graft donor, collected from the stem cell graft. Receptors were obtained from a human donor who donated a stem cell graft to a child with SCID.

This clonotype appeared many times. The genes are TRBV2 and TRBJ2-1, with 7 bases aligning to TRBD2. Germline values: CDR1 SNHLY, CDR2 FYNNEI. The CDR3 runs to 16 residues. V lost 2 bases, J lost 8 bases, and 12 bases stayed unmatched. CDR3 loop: CASSEFGGFSFDEQFF. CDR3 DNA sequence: TGTGCCAGCAGTGAATTCGGGGGGTTTTCTTTCGATGAGCAGTTCTTC.

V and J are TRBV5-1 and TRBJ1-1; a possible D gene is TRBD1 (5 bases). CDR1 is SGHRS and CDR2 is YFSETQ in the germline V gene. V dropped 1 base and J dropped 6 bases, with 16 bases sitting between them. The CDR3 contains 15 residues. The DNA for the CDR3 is TGCGCCAGCAGCTTGCAGGGCAGCCGGGGTTCTGAAGCTTTCTTT. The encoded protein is CASSLQGSRGSEAFF.

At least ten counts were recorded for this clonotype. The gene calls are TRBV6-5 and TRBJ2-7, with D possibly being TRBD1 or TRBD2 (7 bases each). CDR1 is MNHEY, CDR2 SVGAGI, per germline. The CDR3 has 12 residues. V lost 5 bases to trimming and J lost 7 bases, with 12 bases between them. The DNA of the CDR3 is TGTGCCAGCAGTCTCAGGGGGGGGGAGCAGTACTTC. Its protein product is CASSLRGGEQYF.

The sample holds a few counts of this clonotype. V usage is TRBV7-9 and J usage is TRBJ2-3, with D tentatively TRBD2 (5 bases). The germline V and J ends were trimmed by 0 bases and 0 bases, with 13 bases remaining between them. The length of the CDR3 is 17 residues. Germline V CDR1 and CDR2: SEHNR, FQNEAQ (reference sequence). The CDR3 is CASSLALLALSTDTQYF. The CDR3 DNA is TGTGCCAGCAGCTTAGCGTTGTTAGCGCTTAGCACAGATACGCAGTATTTT.

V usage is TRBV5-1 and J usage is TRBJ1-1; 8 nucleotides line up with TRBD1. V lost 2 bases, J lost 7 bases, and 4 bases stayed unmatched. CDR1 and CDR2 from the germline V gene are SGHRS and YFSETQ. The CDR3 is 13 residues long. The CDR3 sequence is CASSFSGQGEAFF. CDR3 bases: TGCGCCAGCAGCTTCTCTGGACAGGGTGAAGCTTTCTTT.

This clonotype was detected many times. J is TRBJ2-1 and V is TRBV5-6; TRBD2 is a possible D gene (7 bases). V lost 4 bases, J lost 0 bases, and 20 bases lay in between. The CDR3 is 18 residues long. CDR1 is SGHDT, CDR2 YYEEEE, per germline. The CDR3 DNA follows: TGTGCCAGCAGCCTTCTAGGGGGGGGGCCCGGCTCCTACAATGAGCAGTTCTTC. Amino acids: CASSLLGGGPGSYNEQFF.

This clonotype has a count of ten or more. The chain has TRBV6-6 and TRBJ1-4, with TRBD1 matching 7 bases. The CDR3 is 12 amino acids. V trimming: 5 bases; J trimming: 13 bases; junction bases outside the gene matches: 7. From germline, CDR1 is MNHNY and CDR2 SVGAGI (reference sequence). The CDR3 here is CASSPAGQVLFF. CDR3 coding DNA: TGTGCCAGCAGTCCGGCCGGACAGGTACTGTTTTTT.

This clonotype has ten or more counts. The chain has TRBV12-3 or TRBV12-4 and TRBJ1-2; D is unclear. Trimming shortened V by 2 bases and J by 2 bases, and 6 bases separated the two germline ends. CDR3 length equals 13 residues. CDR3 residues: CASSLKGNYGYTF. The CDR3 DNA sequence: TGTGCCAGCAGTTTAAAGGGAAACTATGGCTACACCTTC.

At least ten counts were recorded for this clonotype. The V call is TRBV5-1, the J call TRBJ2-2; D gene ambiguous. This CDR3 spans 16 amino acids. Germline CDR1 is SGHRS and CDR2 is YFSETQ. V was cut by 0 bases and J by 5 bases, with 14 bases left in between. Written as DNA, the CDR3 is TGCGCCAGCAGCTTGGTAGTGACTTTTCGGACCGGGGAGCTGTTTTTT. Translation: CASSLVVTFRTGELFF. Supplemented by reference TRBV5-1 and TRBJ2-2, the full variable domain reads KAGVTQTPRYLIKTRGQQVTLSCSPISGHRSVSWYQQTPGQGLQFLFEYFSETQRNKGNFPGRFSGRQFSNSRSEMNVSTLELGDSALYLCASSLVVTFRTGELFFGEGSRLTVL.

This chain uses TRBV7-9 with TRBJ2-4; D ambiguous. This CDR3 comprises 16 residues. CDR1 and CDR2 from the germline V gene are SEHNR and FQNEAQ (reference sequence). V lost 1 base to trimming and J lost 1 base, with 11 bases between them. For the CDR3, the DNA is TGTGCCAGCAGCTTAGGTAGTGGTGACGCCAAAAACATTCAGTACTTC. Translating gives CASSLGSGDAKNIQYF.

The CDR3 sequence: CASRAFGELFF. The DNA of the CDR3 is TGTGCCAGCAGAGCGTTTGGGGAGCTGTTTTTT. The chain is built from TRBV6-2 or TRBV6-3 and TRBJ2-2; D unclear. V lost 6 bases and J lost 8, with 7 bases in between. Per the germline V gene, CDR1 is MNHEY and CDR2 is SVGEGT. This CDR3 is built from 11 residues.

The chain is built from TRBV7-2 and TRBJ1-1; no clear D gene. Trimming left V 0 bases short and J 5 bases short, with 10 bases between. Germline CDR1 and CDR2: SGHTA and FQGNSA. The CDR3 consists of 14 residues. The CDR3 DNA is TGTGCCAGCAGCTTAGCTGTGGCGGGGACTGAAGCTTTCTTT. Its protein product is CASSLAVAGTEAFF.

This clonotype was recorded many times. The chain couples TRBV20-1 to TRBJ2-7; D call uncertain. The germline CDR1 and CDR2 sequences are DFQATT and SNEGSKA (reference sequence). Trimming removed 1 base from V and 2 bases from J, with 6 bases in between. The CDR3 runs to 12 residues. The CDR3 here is CSARGGPYEQYF. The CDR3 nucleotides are TGCAGTGCTAGAGGTGGGCCCTACGAGCAGTACTTC.

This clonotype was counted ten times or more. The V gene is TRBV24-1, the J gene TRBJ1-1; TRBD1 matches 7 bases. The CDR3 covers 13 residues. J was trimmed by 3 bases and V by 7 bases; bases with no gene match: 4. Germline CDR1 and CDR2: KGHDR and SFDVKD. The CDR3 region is CATSRGEDTEAFF. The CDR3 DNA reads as TGTGCCACCAGCAGGGGGGAGGACACTGAAGCTTTCTTT.

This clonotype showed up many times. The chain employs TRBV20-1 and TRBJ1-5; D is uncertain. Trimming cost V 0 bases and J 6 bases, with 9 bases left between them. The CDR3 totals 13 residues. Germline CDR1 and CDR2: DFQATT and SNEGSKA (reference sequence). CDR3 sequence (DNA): TGCAGTGCTAGAGATCCTGTTGGTCAGCCCCAGCATTTT. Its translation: CSARDPVGQPQHF.

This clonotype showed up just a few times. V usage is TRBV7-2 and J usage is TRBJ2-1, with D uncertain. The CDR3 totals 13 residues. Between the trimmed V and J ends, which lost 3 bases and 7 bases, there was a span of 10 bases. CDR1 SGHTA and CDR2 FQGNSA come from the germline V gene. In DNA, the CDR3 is TGTGCCAGCAGCTTGGGGAACTGGAATGAGCAGTTCTTC. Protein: CASSLGNWNEQFF.

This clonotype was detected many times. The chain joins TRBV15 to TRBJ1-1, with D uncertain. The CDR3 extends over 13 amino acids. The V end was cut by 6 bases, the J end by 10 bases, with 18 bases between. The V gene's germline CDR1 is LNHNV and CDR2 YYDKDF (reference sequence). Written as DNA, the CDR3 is TGTGCCACCAGTTACGCGGGTAACCGTAGAGCTTTCTTT. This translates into CATSYAGNRRAFF.

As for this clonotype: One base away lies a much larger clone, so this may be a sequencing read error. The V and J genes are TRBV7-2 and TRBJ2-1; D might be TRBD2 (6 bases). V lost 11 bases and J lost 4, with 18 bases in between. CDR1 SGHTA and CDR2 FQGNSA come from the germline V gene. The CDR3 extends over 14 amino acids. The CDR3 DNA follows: TGTGCCGGCAAGCCCGGGGGTAGTTACAATGAGCAGTTCTTC. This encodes CAGKPGGSYNEQFF. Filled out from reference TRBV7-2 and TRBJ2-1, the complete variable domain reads GAGVSQSPSNKVTEKGKDVELRCDPISGHTALYWYRQSLGQGLEFLIYFQGNSAPDKSGLPSDRFSAERTGGSVSTLTIQRTQQEDSAVYLCAGKPGGSYNEQFFGPGTRLTVL.

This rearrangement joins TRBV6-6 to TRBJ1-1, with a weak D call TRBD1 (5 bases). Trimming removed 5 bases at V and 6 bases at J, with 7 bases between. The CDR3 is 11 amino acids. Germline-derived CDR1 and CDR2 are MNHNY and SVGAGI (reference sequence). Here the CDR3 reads CASSATAEAFF. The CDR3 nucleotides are TGTGCCAGCAGTGCGACAGCTGAAGCTTTCTTT.